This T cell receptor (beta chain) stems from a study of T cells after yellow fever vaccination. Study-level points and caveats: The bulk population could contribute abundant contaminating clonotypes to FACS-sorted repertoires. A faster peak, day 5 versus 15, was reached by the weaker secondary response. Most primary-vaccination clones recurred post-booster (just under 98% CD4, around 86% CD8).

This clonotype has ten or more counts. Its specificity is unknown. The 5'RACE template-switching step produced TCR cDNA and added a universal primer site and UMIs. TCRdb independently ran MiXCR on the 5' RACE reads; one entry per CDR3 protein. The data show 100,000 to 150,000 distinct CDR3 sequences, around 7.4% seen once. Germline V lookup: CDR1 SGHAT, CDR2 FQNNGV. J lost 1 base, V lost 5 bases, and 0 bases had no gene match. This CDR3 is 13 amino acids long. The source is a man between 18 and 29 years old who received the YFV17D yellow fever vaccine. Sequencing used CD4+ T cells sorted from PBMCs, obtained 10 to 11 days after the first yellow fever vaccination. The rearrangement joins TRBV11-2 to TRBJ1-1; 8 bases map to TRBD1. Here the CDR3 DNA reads TGTGCCAGCAGCGGACAGGGGAACACTGAAGCTTTCTTT. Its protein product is CASSGQGNTEAFF.